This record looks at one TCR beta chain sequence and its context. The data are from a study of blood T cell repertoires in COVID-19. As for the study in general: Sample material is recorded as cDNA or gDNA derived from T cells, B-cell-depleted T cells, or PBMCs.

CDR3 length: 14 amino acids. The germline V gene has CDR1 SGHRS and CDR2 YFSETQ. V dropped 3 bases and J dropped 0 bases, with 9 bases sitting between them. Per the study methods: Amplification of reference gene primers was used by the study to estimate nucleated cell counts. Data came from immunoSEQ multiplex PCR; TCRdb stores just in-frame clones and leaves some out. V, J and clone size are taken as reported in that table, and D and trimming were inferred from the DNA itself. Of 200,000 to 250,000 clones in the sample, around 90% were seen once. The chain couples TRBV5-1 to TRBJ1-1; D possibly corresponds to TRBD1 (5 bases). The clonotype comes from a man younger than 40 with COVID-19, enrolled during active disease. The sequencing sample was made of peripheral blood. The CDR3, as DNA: TGCGCCAGCAGCTCACAGGACATGAACACTGAAGCTTTCTTT. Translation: CASSSQDMNTEAFF.